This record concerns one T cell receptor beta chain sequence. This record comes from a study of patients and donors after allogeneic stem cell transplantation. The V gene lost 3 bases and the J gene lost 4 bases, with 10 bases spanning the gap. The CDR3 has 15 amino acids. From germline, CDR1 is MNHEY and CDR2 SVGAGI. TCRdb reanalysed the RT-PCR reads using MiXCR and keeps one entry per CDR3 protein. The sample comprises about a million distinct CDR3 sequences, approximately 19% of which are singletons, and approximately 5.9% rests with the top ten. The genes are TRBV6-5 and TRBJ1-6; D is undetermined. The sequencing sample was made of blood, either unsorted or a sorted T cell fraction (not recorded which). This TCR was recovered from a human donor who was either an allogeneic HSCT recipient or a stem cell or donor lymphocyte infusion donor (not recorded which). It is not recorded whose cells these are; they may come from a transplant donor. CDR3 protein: CASSYPRTYNSPLHF. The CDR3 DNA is TGTGCCAGCAGTTATCCTCGGACTTATAATTCACCCCTCCACTTT.